This T cell receptor (beta chain) was sequenced in a study of blood T cell repertoires in COVID-19. Overall study: Specimens from acute and convalescent COVID-19 originated in the United States, Italy and Spain. The cDNA or gDNA used as material had been derived from T cells, B-cell-depleted T cells, or PBMCs.

The CDR3 totals 14 residues. V dropped 4 bases and J dropped 3; count of bases not matched to a gene: 5. In its sample, this clone was seen once. Under the authors' procedure: Amplification from reference gene primers served as the basis for estimated nucleated cell counts. Repertoires were generated with immunoSEQ multiplex PCR, while TCRdb's copy carries only in-frame clones and drops some. That table supplies the V and J calls and clone size; D and trimming were determined from the DNA. The sample lists 90,000 to 100,000 clones; approximately 90% were seen once. Sequenced input: peripheral blood. The sequence was collected from a man in his 70s with acute or convalescent COVID-19. The chain carries TRBV23-1 and TRBJ1-1; 7 nucleotides line up with TRBD1. TRBV23-1 is an ORF for which the function is uncertain. The CDR3 loop reads CASSPRTGDTEAFF. The CDR3 nucleotides read TGCGCCAGCAGTCCCAGAACAGGGGACACTGAAGCTTTCTTT.